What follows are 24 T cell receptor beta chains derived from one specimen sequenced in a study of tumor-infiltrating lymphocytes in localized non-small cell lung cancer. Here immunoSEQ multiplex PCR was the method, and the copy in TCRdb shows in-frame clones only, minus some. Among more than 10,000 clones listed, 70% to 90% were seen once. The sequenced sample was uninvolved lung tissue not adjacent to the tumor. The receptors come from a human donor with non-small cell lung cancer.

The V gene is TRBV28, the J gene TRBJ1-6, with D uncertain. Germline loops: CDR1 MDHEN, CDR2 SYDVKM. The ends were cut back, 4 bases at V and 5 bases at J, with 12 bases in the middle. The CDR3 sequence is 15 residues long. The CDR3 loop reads CASSSTGLNNSPLHF. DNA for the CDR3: TGTGCCAGCAGTTCAACCGGGTTAAATAATTCACCCCTCCACTTT.

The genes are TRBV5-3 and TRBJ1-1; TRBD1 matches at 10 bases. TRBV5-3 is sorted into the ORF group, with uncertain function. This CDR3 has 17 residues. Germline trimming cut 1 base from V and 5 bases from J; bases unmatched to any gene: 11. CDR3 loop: CARSLLNGQGGRTEAFF. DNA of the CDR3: TGTGCCAGAAGCTTGTTAAATGGACAGGGGGGTAGAACTGAAGCTTTCTTT.

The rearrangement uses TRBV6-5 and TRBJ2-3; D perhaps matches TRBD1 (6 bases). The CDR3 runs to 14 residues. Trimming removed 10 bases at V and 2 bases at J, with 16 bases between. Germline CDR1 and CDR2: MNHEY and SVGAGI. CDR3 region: CATWGQGSTDTQYF. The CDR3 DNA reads TGTGCCACCTGGGGGCAGGGCTCCACAGATACGCAGTATTTT.

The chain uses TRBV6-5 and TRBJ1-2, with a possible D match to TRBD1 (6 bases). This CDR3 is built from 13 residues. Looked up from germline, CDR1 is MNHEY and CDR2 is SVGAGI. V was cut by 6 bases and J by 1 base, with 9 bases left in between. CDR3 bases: TGTGCCAGCAGAGGACAGCGTAACTATGGCTACACCTTC. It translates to CASRGQRNYGYTF.

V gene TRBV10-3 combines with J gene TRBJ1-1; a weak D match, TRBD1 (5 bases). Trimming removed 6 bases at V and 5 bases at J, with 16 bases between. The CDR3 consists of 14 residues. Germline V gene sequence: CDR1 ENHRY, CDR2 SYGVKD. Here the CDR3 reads CAIRGQGFLTEAFF. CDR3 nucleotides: TGTGCCATCAGGGGGCAGGGCTTTTTGACTGAAGCTTTCTTT.

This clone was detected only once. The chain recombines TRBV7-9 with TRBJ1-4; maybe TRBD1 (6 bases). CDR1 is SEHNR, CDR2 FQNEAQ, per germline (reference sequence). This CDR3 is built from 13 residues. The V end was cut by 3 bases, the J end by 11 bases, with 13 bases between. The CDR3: CASSFPQGRKLFF. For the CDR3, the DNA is TGTGCCAGCAGCTTCCCACAGGGCAGGAAACTGTTTTTT.

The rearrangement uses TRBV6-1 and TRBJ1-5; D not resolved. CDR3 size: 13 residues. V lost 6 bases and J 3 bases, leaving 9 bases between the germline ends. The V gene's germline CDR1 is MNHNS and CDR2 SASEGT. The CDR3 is CASRLDPNQPQHF. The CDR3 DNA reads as TGTGCCAGCAGACTGGACCCCAATCAGCCCCAGCATTTT.

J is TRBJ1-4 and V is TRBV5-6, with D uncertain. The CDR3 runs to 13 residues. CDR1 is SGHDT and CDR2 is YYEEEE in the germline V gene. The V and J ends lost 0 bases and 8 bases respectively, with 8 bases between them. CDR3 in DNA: TGTGCCAGCAGCTTGGTGGGCGTGGAAAAACTGTTTTTT. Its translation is CASSLVGVEKLFF.

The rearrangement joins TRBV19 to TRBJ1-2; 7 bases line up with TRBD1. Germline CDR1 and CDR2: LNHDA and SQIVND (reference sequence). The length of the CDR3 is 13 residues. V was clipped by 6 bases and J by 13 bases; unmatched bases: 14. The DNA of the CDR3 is TGTGCCAGTAGAATCCGGGACAGCTATTCTCGCACCTTC. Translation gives CASRIRDSYSRTF.

The CDR3 bases are TGTGCCAGCAGTGAAGCGGGGGGGAGCGGCACAGATACGCAGTATTTT. This gives the protein CASSEAGGSGTDTQYF. J is TRBJ2-3 and V is TRBV6-1, with TRBD2 matching 7 bases. V dropped 0 bases and J dropped 1; count of bases not matched to a gene: 4. Germline CDR1 MNHNS, CDR2 SASEGT. This CDR3 spans 16 amino acids.

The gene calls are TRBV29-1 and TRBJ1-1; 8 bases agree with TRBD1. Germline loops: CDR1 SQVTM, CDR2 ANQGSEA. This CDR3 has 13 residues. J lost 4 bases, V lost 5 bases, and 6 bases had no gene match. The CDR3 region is CSVRQGSVTEAFF. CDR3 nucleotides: TGCAGCGTTAGACAGGGGTCGGTCACTGAAGCTTTCTTT.

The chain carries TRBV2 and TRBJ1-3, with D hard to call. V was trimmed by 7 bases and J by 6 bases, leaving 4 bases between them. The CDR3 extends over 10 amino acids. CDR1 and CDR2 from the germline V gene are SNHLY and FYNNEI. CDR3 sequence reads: CASNQNTIYF. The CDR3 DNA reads TGTGCCAGCAATCAAAACACCATATATTTT.

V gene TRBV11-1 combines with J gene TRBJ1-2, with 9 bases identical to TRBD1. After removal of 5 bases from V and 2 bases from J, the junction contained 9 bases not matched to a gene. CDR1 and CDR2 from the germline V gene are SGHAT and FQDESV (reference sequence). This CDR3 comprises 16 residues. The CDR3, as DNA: TGTGCCAGCAGCGGGTTCGTTACAGGGGGCAACTATGGCTACACCTTC. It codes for CASSGFVTGGNYGYTF. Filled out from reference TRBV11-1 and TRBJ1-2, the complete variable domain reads EAEVAQSPRYKITEKSQAVAFWCDPISGHATLYWYRQILGQGPELLVQFQDESVVDDSQLPKDRFSAERLKGVDSTLKIQPAELGDSAMYLCASSGFVTGGNYGYTFGSGTRLTVV.

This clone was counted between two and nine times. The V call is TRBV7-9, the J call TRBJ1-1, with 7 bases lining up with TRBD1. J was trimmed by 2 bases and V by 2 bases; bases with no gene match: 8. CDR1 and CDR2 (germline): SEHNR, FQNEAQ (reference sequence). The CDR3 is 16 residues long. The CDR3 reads CASSLWTGGLNTEAFF. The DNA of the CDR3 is TGTGCCAGCAGCTTATGGACAGGAGGTTTAAACACTGAAGCTTTCTTT.

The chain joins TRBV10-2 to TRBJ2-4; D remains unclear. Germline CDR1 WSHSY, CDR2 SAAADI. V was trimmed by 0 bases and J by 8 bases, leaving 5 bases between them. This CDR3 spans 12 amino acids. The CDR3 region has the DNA TGCGCCAGCAGTGAGTCGATGCACATTCAGTACTTC. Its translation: CASSESMHIQYF.

The CDR3 spells CASSLLRTGFYEQYF. The CDR3, as DNA: TGTGCCAGCAGTTTGCTGAGGACAGGGTTTTACGAGCAGTACTTC. The chain uses TRBV28 and TRBJ2-5, with 8 bases identical to TRBD1. The DNA end favors TRBJ2-7, so the J call may be wrong. The CDR3 runs 15 residues. In germline, CDR1 is MDHEN, CDR2 SYDVKM.

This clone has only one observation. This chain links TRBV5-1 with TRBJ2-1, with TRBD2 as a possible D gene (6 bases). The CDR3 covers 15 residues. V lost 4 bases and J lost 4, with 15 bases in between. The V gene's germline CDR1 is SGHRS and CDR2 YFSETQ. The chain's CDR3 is CASSQPWTKYNEQFF. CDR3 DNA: TGCGCCAGCAGCCAACCATGGACTAAATACAATGAGCAGTTCTTC.

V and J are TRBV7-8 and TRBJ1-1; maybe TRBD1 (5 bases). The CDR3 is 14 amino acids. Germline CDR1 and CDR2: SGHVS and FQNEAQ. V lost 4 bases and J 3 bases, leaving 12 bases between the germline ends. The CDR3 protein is CASSSRETDTEAFF. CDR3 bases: TGTGCCAGCAGCTCCAGGGAGACGGACACTGAAGCTTTCTTT.

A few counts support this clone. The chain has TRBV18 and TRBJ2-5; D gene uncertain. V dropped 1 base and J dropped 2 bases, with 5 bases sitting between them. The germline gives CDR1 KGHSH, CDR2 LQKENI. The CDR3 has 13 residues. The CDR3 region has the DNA TGTGCCAGCTCACCACAGGAACAAGAGACCCAGTACTTC. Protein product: CASSPQEQETQYF. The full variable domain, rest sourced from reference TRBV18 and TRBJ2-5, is NAGVMQNPRHLVRRRGQEARLRCSPMKGHSHVYWYRQLPEEGLKFMVYLQKENIIDESGMPKERFSAEFPKEGPSILRIQQVVRGDSAAYFCASSPQEQETQYFGPGTRLLVL.

The CDR3 DNA sequence: TGTGCCAGCAGCCCGTTGGGGCATAGCACAGATACGCAGTATTTT. Protein sequence: CASSPLGHSTDTQYF. The chain combines TRBV5-4 with TRBJ2-3, with D maybe TRBD1 (5 bases). Deletions cut 4 bases from V and 0 bases from J, with 12 bases between. Germline loops: CDR1 SGHNT, CDR2 YYREEE (reference sequence). There are 15 residues in the CDR3.

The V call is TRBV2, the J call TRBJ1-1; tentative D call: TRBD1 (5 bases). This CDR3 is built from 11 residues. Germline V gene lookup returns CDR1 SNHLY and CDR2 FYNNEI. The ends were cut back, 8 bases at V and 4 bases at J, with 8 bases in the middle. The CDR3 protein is CASQRGTEAFF. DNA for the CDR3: TGTGCCAGCCAGAGGGGCACTGAAGCTTTCTTT.

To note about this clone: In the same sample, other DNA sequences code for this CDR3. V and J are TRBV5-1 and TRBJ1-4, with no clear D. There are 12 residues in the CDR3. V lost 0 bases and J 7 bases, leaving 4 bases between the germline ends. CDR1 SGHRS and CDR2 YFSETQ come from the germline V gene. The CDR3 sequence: CASSLGGEKLFF. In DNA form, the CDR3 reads TGCGCCAGCAGCTTGGGGGGTGAAAAACTGTTTTTT.

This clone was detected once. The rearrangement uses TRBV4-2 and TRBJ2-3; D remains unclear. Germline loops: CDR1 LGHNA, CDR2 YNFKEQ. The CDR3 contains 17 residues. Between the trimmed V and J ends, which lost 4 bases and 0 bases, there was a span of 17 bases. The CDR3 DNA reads TGTGCCAGCAGCCGTTACGGTATACCAACTAGCACAGATACGCAGTATTTT. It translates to CASSRYGIPTSTDTQYF.

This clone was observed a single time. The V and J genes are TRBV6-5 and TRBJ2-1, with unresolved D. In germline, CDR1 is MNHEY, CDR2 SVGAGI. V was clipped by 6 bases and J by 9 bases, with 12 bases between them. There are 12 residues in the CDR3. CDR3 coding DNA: TGTGCCAGCAGCCCTCCTTATTCTGAGCAGTTCTTC. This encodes CASSPPYSEQFF.